This T cell receptor beta chain was sequenced in a study of identical twins (dated by TCRdb to about 2016). Some background on the complete study: The study deep-sequenced TCR alpha and beta repertoires from monozygotic twins, unrelated adults of various ages and cord blood to test whether fetal clonotypes persist. Replicate twin experiments were performed at different times using different library preparation protocols to rule out contamination. What the authors observed across the whole study: Fewer insertions were carried by abundant cord blood beta clonotypes; a weaker similar trend was observed in young adult naive repertoires, while no such trend was observed in memory repertoires. Because the same donors could not be followed over many years, conclusions were based on cross-sectional statistical analysis. Out-of-frame TCR alpha sharing in monozygotic twins was systematically underestimated by recombination models, whereas sharing between unrelated individuals was in agreement with the recombination models. Zero-insertion analyses could be partly confounded by invariant T cells such as MAIT and iNKT, though diverse VJ usage argued against such confounding for most clonotypes. The excess sharing between twins in beta out-of-frame sequences was weaker because fewer shared sequences reduced the signal-to-noise ratio. Compared with coincidental sharing between unrelated individuals, out-of-frame TCR alpha sequences shared between twins had an excess of sequences with low generation probability.

Receptor libraries were prepared by 5' RACE. For sequencing, an Illumina HiSeq 2000 was employed. A universal primer binding site was introduced by template switching, and a unique molecular identifier was present in the final cDNA, enabling accurate counting of TCR cDNA molecules. First-strand cDNA for TCR alpha and beta chains was synthesized from specific primers in the conserved constant-segment region. To control for contamination, every cDNA library was double barcoded, receiving both a SMART-Mk sample barcode and Illumina barcodes. TruSeq adapter sequences and Illumina sample barcodes were added in two successive PCR steps. Sequencing of the TCR alpha and beta cDNA libraries was done on the Illumina HiSeq platform using custom primers. Regarding the original processing steps: MiGEC processed the raw reads to extract unique molecular identifiers, while MiXCR was used to determine the CDR3 positions. For each individual, recombination models were inferred using an EM algorithm with the repgenHMM and IGoR tools. Shared clonotype analysis was performed with the tcR package in R, normalizing sharing by the product of cloneset sizes. Out-of-frame nonproductive sequences were analyzed to study raw recombination free of thymic and clonal selection effects. Starting from the raw public reads, TCRdb applied fastp trimming at Q25, assembled clones with MiXCR and retained in-frame beta chains. Every distinct CDR3 protein forms one entry, paired with its most common genes and DNA. These V and J calls rely on TCRdb rather than the paper's analysis. This sample gives about 810,000 distinct CDR3 sequences in total; about 12% of them show up just once. Around 1.6% of the sample rests with the top ten.

Per the germline V gene, SGDLS is the CDR1 and YYNGEE is the CDR2. V lost 4 bases and J lost 2 bases; the stretch between them is 11 bases long. The CDR3 runs 14 amino acids, cysteine and phenylalanine included. The retained sequence is limited to the CDR3, 42 bases, with the frame set at the first base. Only healthy Caucasian donors were included. The twin cohort comprised three pairs of female monozygotic twins, all aged roughly 18 to 30 years. The RNA used for TCR libraries was isolated from peripheral blood mononuclear cells. Details on this clonotype: The antigen it recognizes is unknown. No much larger clone is present one base from it, and per-base qualities are unavailable.

These data were likewise used in another study, on yellow fever vaccine responses in identical twins. The second study's paper adds: According to the authors, in identical twins the way T cells responded to vaccination appeared partly convergent and partly personalized. Focusing on identical twins, the study followed the T cell clones that responded to the vaccine, and did so with precision.

Sequences were obtained from PBMCs. The TCR was taken from a young woman in good health. Here the chain combines TRBV9 and TRBJ2-3; D gene: possibly TRBD2, on 5 matching bases. CDR3 reads: CASSQGLHTDTQYF. At the DNA level, the sequence is TGTGCCAGCAGCCAAGGACTCCACACAGATACGCAGTATTTT.